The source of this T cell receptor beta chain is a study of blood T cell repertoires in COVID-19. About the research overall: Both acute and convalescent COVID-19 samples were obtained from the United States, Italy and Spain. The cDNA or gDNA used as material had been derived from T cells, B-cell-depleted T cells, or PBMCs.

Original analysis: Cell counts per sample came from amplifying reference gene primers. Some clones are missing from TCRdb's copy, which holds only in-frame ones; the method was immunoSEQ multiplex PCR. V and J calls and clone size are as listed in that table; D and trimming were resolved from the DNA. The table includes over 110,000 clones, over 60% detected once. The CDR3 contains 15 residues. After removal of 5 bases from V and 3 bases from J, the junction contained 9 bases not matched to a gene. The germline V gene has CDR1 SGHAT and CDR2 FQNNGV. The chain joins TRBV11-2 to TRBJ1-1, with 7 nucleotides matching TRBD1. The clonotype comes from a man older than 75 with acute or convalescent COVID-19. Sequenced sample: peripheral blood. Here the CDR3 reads CASSETQGMDTEAFF. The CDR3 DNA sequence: TGTGCCAGCAGCGAAACACAGGGGATGGACACTGAAGCTTTCTTT.